Given below is one TCR beta chain in context. This entry belongs to a study of blood T cell repertoires in COVID-19. In the study overall: COVID-19 samples, acute and convalescent, were from the United States, Italy and Spain.

As processed by the authors: Reference gene primer amplification gave estimated nucleated cell counts. Sequenced by immunoSEQ multiplex PCR; TCRdb stores in-frame clones only, minus some. V and J calls and clone size follow that table, whereas D and trimming were derived from the DNA. The sample has around 63,000 clones, 88% seen once. Trimming left V 5 bases short and J 5 bases short, with 18 bases between. This CDR3 has 16 residues. CDR1 is SGHVS and CDR2 is FQNEAQ in the germline V gene. The receptor was derived from a woman aged 55-69 years with acute or convalescent COVID-19. The chain joins TRBV7-8 to TRBJ2-2, with a possible D match to TRBD1 (6 bases). Sequencing input: peripheral blood. CDR3 nucleotide sequence: TGTGCCAGCAGCAAAACGCAGGGGTGGTTAACCGGGGAGCTGTTTTTT. Its protein product is CASSKTQGWLTGELFF.